This T cell receptor beta chain was retrieved from a study of T cells in Graves' hyperthyroidism and ophthalmopathy (dated by TCRdb to between 2018 and 2021). About the study as a whole: Peripheral blood was sampled at the time of initial diagnosis, prior to any treatment. To identify TCR V-J signatures that set the groups apart, the researchers used a discovery cohort of 90 to 100 patients, made up of around 42 with Graves' ophthalmopathy and 57 with stable Graves' hyperthyroidism. Prospective prediction of ophthalmopathy was tested in an independent validation cohort of about 19 hyperthyroidism patients and around 16 patients who later progressed to ophthalmopathy. The 100 discovery patients were divided at random into training and test sets in a 7:3 ratio. In several Graves' hyperthyroidism patients, the study also compared T-cell repertoires from thyroid tissue with T-cell repertoires from blood. Following sampling, methimazole starting at 30 mg daily was given to hyperthyroidism patients, and high-dose intravenous methylprednisolone was given to ophthalmopathy patients. The paper reports TCR Vbeta CDR3 sequencing of some 140 peripheral blood samples: 40 to 45 ophthalmopathy, roughly 74 hyperthyroidism and 17 progressor patients.

This clonotype has at least ten counts. Its recognized antigen is unknown. Base qualities are not provided; no much larger clone lies one nucleotide away. Here is what the overall study found, with its caveats: Most expanded thyroid clonotypes (frequency above 0.001) were also found in blood, which suggests that blood repertoires may mirror thyroid immune responses. A model built on a 13 V-J signature distinguished ophthalmopathy from stable hyperthyroidism, reaching roughly 88% sensitivity and 81.08% specificity in cross-validation and 80%/75% in testing. In validation, progression to ophthalmopathy was predicted by the model with roughly 69% sensitivity and roughly 76% specificity, a median of roughly 6.4 months before onset. Sample size was not statistically predetermined, and blinding of investigators to group allocation was not performed.

TCR beta CDR3 regions were amplified from RNA transcripts. The first round of RT-PCR for the TCR CDR3 was performed with the HTBI primer set and the Qiagen OneStep RT-PCR kit. The libraries were constructed in a second round of multiplex PCR and then size-selected and purified. Libraries were sequenced paired-end with 100 bp reads on an Illumina HiSeq2000. In the original analysis: SOAPnuke was used to process the raw data, throwing out any read that contained adapters or uncalled bases, had a mean Phred below 15, or lacked an exact constant-primer or identifier match. High-quality paired reads were merged with COPE v1.2.5, and unique nucleotide sequences were defined as clonotypes. MiTCR v1.1 was used to align the clonotypes against IMGT TRBV, TRBD and TRBJ reference segments. Only V-J combinations with frequency above 0.0001, covering 99% to 99.2% of repertoires, were analysed. The TCS score was defined as F50 (clonal expansion) divided by E x V (chaos), with BLOSUM62-based TCRdist calculated between CDR3 peptides within each V-J. Welch's t-statistics and random forest reduced 500 to 550 V-J features to roughly 13, which were used in a naive Bayes classifier (R e1071). Clones were called with MiXCR by TCRdb after fastp trimmed the public reads at Q25, and only in-frame beta chains were retained. For every CDR3 protein sequence, its rows merge into one entry that carries the most common genes and DNA. V and J calls and clone size were set by TCRdb, not the authors. For this sample the table gives 250,000 or so distinct CDR3 sequences, of which roughly 15% were detected only once. The ten largest clones add up to around 30% of the sample.

From its cysteine to its phenylalanine, the CDR3 spans 12 amino acids. The retained sequence is limited to the CDR3, 36 bases, with the frame set at the first base. V is clipped by 6 bases and J by 4 bases, and the sequence between their germline boundaries is 8 bases long. CDR1 MDHEN and CDR2 SYDVKM are derived from the germline V gene. Hyperthyroidism patients were newly diagnosed, had a disease duration of under 2 months, and were aged 18 to 65 years. Patients with uncontrolled infections, other autoimmune diseases, pregnancy or lactation were excluded. Diagnoses were established on the basis of clinical symptoms, serum thyroxine and TRAb, thyroid ultrasound, and orbital computed tomography. Blood from progressor patients was drawn when they were first diagnosed with hyperthyroidism, before any ophthalmopathy symptoms appeared. Ficoll-Paque density gradient centrifugation was used to isolate PBMCs from about 10 ml of fresh peripheral blood. Progressor patients were defined as those initially diagnosed with Graves' hyperthyroidism in whom ophthalmopathy developed during follow-up. Trizol reagent was used to extract total RNA, and RNA quality was then checked on an Agilent 2100 Bioanalyzer.

This TCR was sampled from a woman in her fifties or sixties with Graves' hyperthyroidism that later progressed to Graves' ophthalmopathy. The sequence joins TRBV28 to TRBJ2-3, with no confidently assigned D gene. Sequenced sample: blood. The CDR3 protein sequence reads: CASRIPSDTQYF. In nucleotides, the sequence is TGTGCCAGCAGGATTCCATCAGATACGCAGTATTTT.